Reported below is one TCR beta chain. This sample was taken from a study of OX40 agonist ivuxolimab in advanced cancers. Study summary: Patients' therapy was ivuxolimab, an antibody that acts as an agonist of OX40 (CD134).

Here immunoSEQ multiplex PCR was the method, and the copy in TCRdb shows in-frame clones only, minus some. Of 35,000 to 50,000 clones listed, 86% are singletons. V was pared by 2 bases and J by 7 bases, with 8 bases of the junction left unmatched. Looked up from germline, CDR1 is LNHDA and CDR2 is SQIVND (reference sequence). The CDR3 totals 16 residues. The gene calls are TRBV19 and TRBJ1-2; 12 bases are a match to TRBD1. The specimen was CD4+ or CD8+ T cells sorted from blood, collected in a trial of the OX40 agonist ivuxolimab. This receptor was taken from an adult with an advanced solid tumor such as melanoma, head and neck, liver or kidney cancer. The CDR3 sequence: CASSIKVGQGAGGYTF. The CDR3 DNA is TGTGCCAGTAGTATAAAAGTGGGACAGGGGGCAGGTGGCTACACCTTC. Variable domain in full (rest from reference TRBV19 and TRBJ1-2): DGGITQSPKYLFRKEGQNVTLSCEQNLNHDAMYWYRQDPGQGLRLIYYSQIVNDFQKGDIAEGYSVSREKKESFPLTVTSAQKNPTAFYLCASSIKVGQGAGGYTFGSGTRLTVV.